The rows below give T cell receptor beta chains drawn from one sample of a study of neoadjuvant nivolumab and ipilimumab in lung cancer. TCRdb keeps only in-frame clones here, not all; method: immunoSEQ multiplex PCR. The sample has about 28,000 clones; 83% are singletons. Sequenced material: tumor tissue, taken after neoadjuvant nivolumab, alone or with ipilimumab, at or shortly before surgery. Receptor source: an adult with non-small cell lung cancer. Each CDR3 is given with its conserved first and last residue. A D gene is named only where the DNA matches it firmly. Not every row has a clone size; where given, it reads once, few, many or a size class.

v_call	clone_size	j_call	d_call	cdr3_nt	cdr3_aa
TRBV19	NA	TRBJ1-3	NA	TGTGCCAGTAGATGGGGACACCCAATCCTAAACTCTGGAAACACCATATATTTT	CASRWGHPILNSGNTIYF
TRBV19	NA	TRBJ1-5	TRBD1	TGTGCCAGTAAAAAGGGGACAGGGGGCAATCAGCCCCAGCATTTT	CASKKGTGGNQPQHF
TRBV5-1	NA	TRBJ1-2	NA	TGCGCCAGCAGCTTGAGAGTGAACTATGGCTACACCTTC	CASSLRVNYGYTF
TRBV5-6	NA	TRBJ2-3	NA	TGTGCCAGCAGCTGGGGAGCGTCCTCTAGCACAGATACGCAGTATTTT	CASSWGASSSTDTQYF
TRBV29-1	NA	TRBJ2-1	NA	TGCAGCGTTGAGGGGGGTCACCGCAATGAGCAGTTCTTC	CSVEGGHRNEQFF
TRBV7-9	NA	TRBJ1-2	TRBD1	TGTGCCAGCAGCCGAGACAGGGCCTATGGCTACACCTTC	CASSRDRAYGYTF
TRBV6-6	NA	TRBJ1-4	TRBD1	TGTGCCAGCAGTTACTCGGCAGGGGGCGAAAAACTGTTTTTT	CASSYSAGGEKLFF
TRBV5-1	NA	TRBJ2-5	NA	TGCGCCAGCAGCTTGGGGCAGGGGATGGAGACCCAGTACTTC	CASSLGQGMETQYF
TRBV5-5	NA	TRBJ2-1	TRBD1	TGTGCCAGCAGCGACCGGGACAGGACTTACAATGAGCAGTTCTTC	CASSDRDRTYNEQFF
TRBV6-1	NA	TRBJ1-5	NA	TGTGCCAGCAGTGACGCGCAGGTCACGAGGCCCCAGCATTTT	CASSDAQVTRPQHF
TRBV5-1	NA	TRBJ1-4	NA	TGCGCCAGCAGCTTGACCCCGGGGAGAACTAATGAAAAACTGTTTTTT	CASSLTPGRTNEKLFF
TRBV7-2	once	TRBJ2-2	NA	TGTGCCAGCAGATATGAGCGGACTTACACCGGGGAGCTGTTTTTT	CASRYERTYTGELFF
TRBV5-1	NA	TRBJ2-5	NA	TGCGCCAGCAGCTTGGCTCAGGGATCAGAGACCCAGTACTTC	CASSLAQGSETQYF
TRBV19	NA	TRBJ2-1	TRBD2	TGTGCCAGTAGTAGTCCCCTAGCGGGAGGGTTTGTTGGTGAGCAGTTCTTC	CASSSPLAGGFVGEQFF
TRBV15	NA	TRBJ1-5	NA	TGTGCCACCAGCAGAGGAGGGGTTGGTAGTCAGCCCCAGCATTTT	CATSRGGVGSQPQHF
TRBV11-3	NA	TRBJ2-2	NA	TGTGCCAGCAGCTTGACAGCGAACACCGGGGAGCTGTTTTTT	CASSLTANTGELFF
TRBV10-1	NA	TRBJ2-3	TRBD2	TGCGCCAGCAGTGAGCGACTAGCGGGAACAGATACGCAGTATTTT	CASSERLAGTDTQYF
TRBV11-2	medium-sized	TRBJ2-7	TRBD2	TGTGCCAGCAGCGCGCGGACTAGTTCCGAGCAGTACTTC	CASSARTSSEQYF